This T cell receptor (beta chain) appears in the sequencing data of a study of identical twins. cDNA carried unique molecular identifiers, and a universal primer site was added by template switching. One entry per CDR3 protein, called by TCRdb with MiXCR from the 5' RACE reads. The sample contains 200,000 to 250,000 distinct CDR3 sequences, roughly an eighth of which appear only once. A note on this clonotype: Its specificity is not known.

Whole-study results and caveats: Carriage of fewer insertions was seen in abundant cord blood beta clonotypes, whereas memory repertoires showed none. In beta out-of-frame sequences, the excess sharing between twins was weaker.

Trimming cost V 5 bases and J 2 bases, with 10 bases left between them. This CDR3 region has 14 residues. Germline values: CDR1 SGHAT, CDR2 FQNNGV. This sample was also put to use in a study of yellow fever vaccine responses in identical twins.

Sequenced material: memory (CD45RO+) T cells sorted from blood. The source of this sequence is a woman under 30 in good health. The genes are TRBV11-2 and TRBJ2-1; TRBD1 might be the D (6 bases). The CDR3, as DNA: TGTGCCAGCAGCGGGGGCCTCACCTACAATGAGCAGTTCTTC. It is translated as CASSGGLTYNEQFF.